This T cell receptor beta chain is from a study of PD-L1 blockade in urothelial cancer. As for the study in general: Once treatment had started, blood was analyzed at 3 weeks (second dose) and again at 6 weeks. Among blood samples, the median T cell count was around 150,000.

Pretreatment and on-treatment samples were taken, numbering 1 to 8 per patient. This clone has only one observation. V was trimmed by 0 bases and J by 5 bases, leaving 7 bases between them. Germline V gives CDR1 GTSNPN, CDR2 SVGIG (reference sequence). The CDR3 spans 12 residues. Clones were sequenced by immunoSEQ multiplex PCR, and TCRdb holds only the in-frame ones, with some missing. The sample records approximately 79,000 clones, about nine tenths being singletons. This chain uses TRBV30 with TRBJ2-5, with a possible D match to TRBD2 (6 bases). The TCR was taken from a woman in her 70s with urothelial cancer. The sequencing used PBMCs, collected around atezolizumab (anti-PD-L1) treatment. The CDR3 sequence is CAWSVLAETQYF. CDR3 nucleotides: TGTGCCTGGAGTGTACTAGCCGAGACCCAGTACTTC.